Reported below is one T cell receptor (beta chain). This sample was included in a study of cytomegalovirus exposure and HLA in healthy donors. V was pared by 0 bases and J by 3 bases, with 6 bases of the junction left unmatched. The CDR3 has 16 amino acids. Germline V gene sequence: CDR1 LGHNT, CDR2 FRNRAP. PCR involved 60 Vbeta and 13 Jbeta primers. Measured with immunoSEQ multiplex PCR; TCRdb has only the in-frame clones, and not every one. Of 170,000 or so clones listed, roughly 85% are singletons. This clonotype was obtained from a woman between 35 and 50 years old in good health and CMV-seronegative. Sequences were obtained from PBMCs. This chain links TRBV12-5 with TRBJ2-3; 7 nucleotides match TRBD2. As DNA, the CDR3 is TGTGCTAGTGGTTTGGTCCGGGGGGAGGGAACAGATACGCAGTATTTT. This codes for CASGLVRGEGTDTQYF. The full variable domain, its missing parts supplied by reference TRBV12-5 and TRBJ2-3, is DARVTQTPRHKVTEMGQEVTMRCQPILGHNTVFWYRQTMMQGLELLAYFRNRAPLDDSGMPKDRFSAEMPDATLATLKIQPSEPRDSAVYFCASGLVRGEGTDTQYFGPGTRLTVL.